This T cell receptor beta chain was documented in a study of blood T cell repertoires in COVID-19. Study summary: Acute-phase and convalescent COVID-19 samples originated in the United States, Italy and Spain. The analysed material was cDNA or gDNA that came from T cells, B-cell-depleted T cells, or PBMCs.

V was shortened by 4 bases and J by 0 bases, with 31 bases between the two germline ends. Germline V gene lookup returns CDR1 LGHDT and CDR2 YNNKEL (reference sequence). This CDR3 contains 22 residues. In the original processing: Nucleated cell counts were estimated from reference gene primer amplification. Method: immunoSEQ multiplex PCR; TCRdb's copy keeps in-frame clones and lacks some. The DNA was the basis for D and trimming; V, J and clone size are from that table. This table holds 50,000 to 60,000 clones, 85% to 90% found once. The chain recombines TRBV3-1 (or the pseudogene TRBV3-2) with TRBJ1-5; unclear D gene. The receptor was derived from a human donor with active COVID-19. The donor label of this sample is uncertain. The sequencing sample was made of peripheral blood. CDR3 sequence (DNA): TGTGCCAGCAGCCCCCAAGAGGGAGTGTGTAACGGGATAACTTATAGCAATCAGCCCCAGCATTTT. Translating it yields CASSPQEGVCNGITYSNQPQHF.